The source of this T cell receptor beta chain is a study of identical twins. Study results and limitations: Modelling approaches yielded underestimates of out-of-frame TCR alpha sharing between monozygotic twins.

TCRdb processed the 5' RACE reads anew with MiXCR; each CDR3 protein has one entry. The profile shows some 900,000 distinct CDR3 sequences, around 12% of them singletons. Germline CDR1 reads SGHKS; CDR2 reads YYEKEE (reference sequence). The V gene end was trimmed by 4 bases and the J gene end by 6 bases; junction bases not matched to a gene: 3. The CDR3 covers 13 residues. This clonotype was recorded at least ten times. Antigen unknown. This sample also appeared in a second study, on yellow fever vaccine responses in identical twins.

The TCR was taken from a woman in her late teens or twenties in good health. The chain employs TRBV5-5 and TRBJ2-2; 7 bases fit TRBD1. The sample comprised PBMCs. The CDR3 DNA is TGTGCCAGCAGCCCCAGGGGGTCCGGGGAGCTGTTTTTT. It yields the protein CASSPRGSGELFF.